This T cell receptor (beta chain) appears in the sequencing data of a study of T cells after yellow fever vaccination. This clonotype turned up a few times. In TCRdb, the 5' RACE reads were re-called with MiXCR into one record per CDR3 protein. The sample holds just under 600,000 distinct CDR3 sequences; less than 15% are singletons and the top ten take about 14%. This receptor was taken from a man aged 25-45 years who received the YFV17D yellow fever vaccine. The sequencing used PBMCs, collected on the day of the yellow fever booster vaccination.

The CDR3 is CASSGIYEQYF. In DNA, the CDR3 is TGTGCCAGCAGCGGGATCTACGAGCAGTACTTC. The chain recombines TRBV12-3 or TRBV12-4 with TRBJ2-7, with a weak D call TRBD2 (5 bases). CDR3 length: 11 residues. The V gene lost 6 bases and the J gene lost 3 bases, with 6 bases spanning the gap.